Sequencing of this T cell receptor beta chain was carried out in a study of blood T cells in healthy people across ages. Study findings and constraints: A strong correlation was found between TCR beta diversity and the percentage of naive T cells.

Primed by a sample-barcoded 5' primer and a J-beta primer mix, a second PCR proceeded for about 6 to 12 cycles. The template-switch adaptor, which had 12 random nucleotides, put a tag on each cDNA molecule. Any given sample supplied a minimum of 2.5 million CDR3-containing paired-end reads. TCRdb re-called the 5' RACE reads with MiXCR, one entry per CDR3 protein. The sample contains 1.5 million or so distinct CDR3 sequences, about 43% of which appear only once. Points on this clonotype: What it binds is not known.

Samples had at least 6.5 million PBMCs isolated from them. Sequenced material: blood. The sequence derives from a young woman in good health.

CDR3 coding DNA: TGTGCCAGCACGCTGAGTCTAGCTAATGAGCAGTACTTC. Residues: CASTLSLANEQYF. The gene calls are TRBV27 and TRBJ2-1, with D perhaps TRBD2 (5 bases). The J call may not be correct, given that the DNA end is closer to TRBJ2-7. Germline lookup yields CDR1 MNHEY and CDR2 SMNVEV (reference sequence). The CDR3 is 13 amino acids.